This T cell receptor beta chain was profiled in a study of T cells in Graves' hyperthyroidism and ophthalmopathy. Findings and limits, study-wide: Researchers report that a 13 V-J model separated ophthalmopathy from stable hyperthyroidism.

In regard to this clonotype: What it binds is unknown. One junction end does not reproduce the germline sequence, and a read error may be involved.

Germline V gene sequence: CDR1 LNHNV, CDR2 YYDKDF (reference sequence). This CDR3 contains 15 residues. RNA transcripts provided the source from which TCR beta CDR3 regions were amplified. The HTBI set primed first-round TCR CDR3 RT-PCR. TCRdb re-called the multiplex PCR reads through MiXCR, storing one row per CDR3 protein. The sample records roughly 400,000 distinct CDR3 sequences, roughly an eighth being singletons. It was 8 to 10 ml of fresh peripheral blood that supplied the PBMCs. V and J are TRBV15 and TRBJ2-7; 8 bases are shared with TRBD1. The origin of this receptor is a man aged 50 or older with Graves' ophthalmopathy. The sequencing sample was made of blood. The CDR3 nucleotides are TGTGCCAGCAGCCAAACTGACAGGGGCGCCTACGAGCAGTACTTC. It is translated as CASSQTDRGAYEQYF.